This T cell receptor beta chain originates from a study of blood T cell repertoires in COVID-19. Germline V gene data show CDR1 as SQVTM and CDR2 as ANQGSEA. Trimming stripped 4 bases from V and 5 bases from J, with 14 bases between. This CDR3 is built from 14 residues. In the source study's methods: Amplification of reference gene primers was used by the study to estimate nucleated cell counts. Data came from immunoSEQ multiplex PCR; TCRdb stores just in-frame clones and leaves some out. V, J and clone size reflect that table, while D and trimming were determined from the DNA. Of over 50,000 clones in the sample, 85% were seen once.

Sequencing used peripheral blood. This TCR was recovered from a man in his 70s with acute or convalescent COVID-19. The rearrangement uses TRBV29-1 and TRBJ1-4; the D gene is possibly TRBD1 (5 bases). The CDR3: CSVVGGTYNEKLFF. CDR3 coding DNA: TGCAGCGTTGTCGGGGGGACCTACAATGAAAAACTGTTTTTT.